Below, 4 T cell receptor beta chains from the same sample are listed, as sequenced in a study of T cells in women clearing cervical HPV infection. Sequenced by immunoSEQ multiplex PCR; TCRdb stores in-frame clones only, minus some. In total, the table holds roughly 40,000 clones. The specimen was blood buffy coat. The receptor source for this set is a woman between 18 and 70 years old with a cervical HPV16 infection that either progressed to CIN3+ or cleared (not recorded which).

With respect to this clone: The read ends 3 residues early relative to the CDR3; the germline J gene fills the gap. This chain joins TRBV20-1 and TRBJ1-5; TRBD1 matches at 9 bases. Germline CDR1 reads DFQATT; CDR2 reads SNEGSKA (reference sequence). CDR3 length: 14 amino acids. V gave up 6 bases and J gave up 5 bases; unmatched junction bases: 8. This chain's CDR3 is CSAKPGQGYQPQHF. The CDR3 DNA, read in part, is TGCAGTGCCAAACCGGGACAGGGTTATCAGCCC.

About this clone itself: The read stops 3 residues short of the end of the CDR3; the missing end is completed from the germline J gene. J is TRBJ1-2 and V is TRBV7-9; D is undetermined. The CDR3 loop spans 15 amino acids. The germline V and J ends were trimmed by 1 base and 3 bases, with 12 bases remaining between them. The V gene's germline CDR1 is SEHNR and CDR2 FQNEAQ (reference sequence). The DNA read from the CDR3 is TGTGCCAGCAGCTTAGGGGCGGGAGACGACTATGGC. Translation: CASSLGAGDDYG. The whole CDR3 protein reads CASSLGAGDDYGYTF. Full variable domain (missing parts from reference TRBV7-9 and TRBJ1-2): DTGVSQNPRHKITKRGQNVTFRCDPISEHNRLYWYRQTLGQGPEFLTYFQNEAQLEKSRLLSDRFSAERPKGSFSTLEIQRTEQGDSAMYLCASSLGAGDDYGYTFGSGTRLTVV.

About this clone: Germline and junction disagree at one end, which may indicate a read error. The read halts 3 residues ahead of the CDR3 end, with the missing end drawn from the germline J gene. The genes are TRBV4-2 and TRBJ1-2, with D unresolved. CDR1 and CDR2 (germline): LGHNA, YNFKEQ. The CDR3 covers 13 residues. CDR3 amino acids: CASSQLTGYGYTF. The sequenced CDR3 bases are TGCGCCAGCAGCCAGTTGACGGGCTATGGC.

Note on this clone: The read halts 3 residues ahead of the CDR3 end, with the missing end drawn from the germline J gene. The chain combines TRBV20-1 with TRBJ1-2; possible D gene TRBD1, 5 bases. Germline assignment: CDR1 DFQATT and CDR2 SNEGSKA (reference sequence). The length of the CDR3 is 14 residues. The V and J ends lost 1 base and 3 bases respectively, with 12 bases between them. The sequenced CDR3 bases are TGCAGTGCTAGAGGGTCCGCGACAGACTATGGC. Translated: CSARGSATDYG. The CDR3 reads in full as CSARGSATDYGYTF.